This T cell receptor (beta chain) was captured by sequencing in a study of blood T cell repertoires in COVID-19. Study summary: Italy, Spain and the United States were the sources of the convalescent and acute COVID-19 samples.

CDR3 length: 13 amino acids. Germline CDR1 reads LGHNT; CDR2 reads FRNRAP. The germline V and J ends were trimmed by 2 bases and 4 bases, with 6 bases remaining between them. Cohorts were based on clinical histories the participants reported. Symptom resolution, clearance, or two negative PCRs marked the recovered donors of Cohort 3. TCRdb keeps only in-frame clones here, not all; method: immunoSEQ multiplex PCR. This table has 380,000 or so clones, 87% appearing once. The sequence was obtained from a man aged 25-45 years who had recovered from COVID-19. The J gene is TRBJ2-1, the V gene TRBV12-5; no clear D. The sequencing sample was made of PBMCs or T cells enriched from blood (not recorded which). CDR3 DNA: TGTGCTAGTGGTTTGATGACTTACAATGAGCAGTTCTTC. This encodes CASGLMTYNEQFF.